This record concerns one T cell receptor beta chain sequence. Study processing details: Estimation of nucleated cell counts was performed using reference gene primer amplification. Method: immunoSEQ multiplex PCR; TCRdb's copy keeps in-frame clones and lacks some. The D gene and trimming were derived from the DNA, and the V and J assignments and clone size from that table. This table holds about 190,000 clones, about 86% found once. CDR1 and CDR2 (germline): LNHDA, SQIVND (reference sequence). With V trimmed by 2 bases and J by 6 bases, 8 bases remained unmatched. The CDR3 loop spans 15 amino acids. The record originates from a study of blood T cell repertoires in COVID-19. The overall study: Acute and convalescent COVID-19 samples came from the United States, Italy and Spain.

Seattle-derived patients entered the study during active infection and were followed longitudinally. The V call is TRBV19, the J call TRBJ2-7, with 9 positions matching TRBD1. What was sequenced was peripheral blood. The origin of this receptor is a woman between 65 and 79 years old with COVID-19, enrolled during active disease. CDR3 region: CASSIRTGEYPEQYF. The CDR3 DNA reads as TGTGCCAGTAGTATAAGGACAGGGGAATATCCCGAGCAGTACTTC.